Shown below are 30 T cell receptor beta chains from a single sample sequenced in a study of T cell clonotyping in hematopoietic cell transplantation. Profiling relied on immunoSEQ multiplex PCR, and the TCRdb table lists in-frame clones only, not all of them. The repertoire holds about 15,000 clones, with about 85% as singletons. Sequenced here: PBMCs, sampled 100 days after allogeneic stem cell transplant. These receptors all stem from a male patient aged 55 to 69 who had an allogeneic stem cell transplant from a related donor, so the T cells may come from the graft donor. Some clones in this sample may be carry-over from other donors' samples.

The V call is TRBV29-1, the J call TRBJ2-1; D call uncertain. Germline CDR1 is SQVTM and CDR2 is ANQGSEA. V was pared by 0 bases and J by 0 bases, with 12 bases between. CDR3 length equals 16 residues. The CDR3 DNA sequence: TGCAGCGTTGAAGACCCCGAAGTGAGCTCCTACAATGAGCAGTTCTTC. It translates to CSVEDPEVSSYNEQFF.

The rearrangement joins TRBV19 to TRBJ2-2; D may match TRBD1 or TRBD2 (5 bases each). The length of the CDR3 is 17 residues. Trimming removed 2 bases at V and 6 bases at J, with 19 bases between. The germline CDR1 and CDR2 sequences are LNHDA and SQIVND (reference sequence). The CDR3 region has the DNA TGTGCCAGTAGTATACTGAGGGGCGATAAGTGGTCCGGGGAGCTGTTTTTT. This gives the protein CASSILRGDKWSGELFF.

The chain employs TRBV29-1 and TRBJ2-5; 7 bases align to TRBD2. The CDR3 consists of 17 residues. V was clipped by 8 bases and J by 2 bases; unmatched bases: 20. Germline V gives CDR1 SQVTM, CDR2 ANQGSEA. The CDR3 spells CSTRGRAGPYPQETQYF. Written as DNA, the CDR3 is TGCAGCACACGGGGCCGAGCGGGGCCTTATCCTCAAGAGACCCAGTACTTC.

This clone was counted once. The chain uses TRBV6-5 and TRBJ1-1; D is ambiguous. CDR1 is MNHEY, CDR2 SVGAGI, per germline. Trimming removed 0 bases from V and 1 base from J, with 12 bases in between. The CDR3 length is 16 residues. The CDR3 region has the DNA TGTGCCAGCAGTTACTCCCCCGGCGGTGGGAACACTGAAGCTTTCTTT. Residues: CASSYSPGGGNTEAFF.

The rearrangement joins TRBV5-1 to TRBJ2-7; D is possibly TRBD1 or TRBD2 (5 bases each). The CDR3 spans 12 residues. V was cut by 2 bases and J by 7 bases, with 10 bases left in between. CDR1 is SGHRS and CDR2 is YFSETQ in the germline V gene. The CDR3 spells CASSFQEGEQYF. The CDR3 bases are TGCGCCAGCAGCTTTCAAGAGGGGGAGCAGTACTTC.

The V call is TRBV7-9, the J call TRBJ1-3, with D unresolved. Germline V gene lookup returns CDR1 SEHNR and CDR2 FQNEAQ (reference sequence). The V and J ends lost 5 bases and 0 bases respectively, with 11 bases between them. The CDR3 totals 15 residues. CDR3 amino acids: CASSDGPASGNTIYF. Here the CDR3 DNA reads TGTGCCAGCAGCGACGGACCGGCCTCTGGAAACACCATATATTTT.

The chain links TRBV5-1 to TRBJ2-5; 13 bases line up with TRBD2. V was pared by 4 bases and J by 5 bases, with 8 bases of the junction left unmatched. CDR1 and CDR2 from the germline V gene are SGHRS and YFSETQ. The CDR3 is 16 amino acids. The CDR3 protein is CASSTATSGGWETQYF. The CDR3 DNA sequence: TGCGCCAGCAGCACGGCGACTAGCGGGGGGTGGGAGACCCAGTACTTC.

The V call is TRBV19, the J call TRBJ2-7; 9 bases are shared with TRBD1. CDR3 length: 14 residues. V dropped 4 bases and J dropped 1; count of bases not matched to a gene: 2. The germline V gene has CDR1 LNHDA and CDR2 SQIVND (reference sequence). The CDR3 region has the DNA TGTGCCAGTAGTACCGGGACAGGGTCCTACGAGCAGTACTTC. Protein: CASSTGTGSYEQYF.

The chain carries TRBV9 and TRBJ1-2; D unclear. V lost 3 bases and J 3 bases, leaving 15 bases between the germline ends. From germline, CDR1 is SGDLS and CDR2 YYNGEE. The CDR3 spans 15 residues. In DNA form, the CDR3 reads TGTGCCAGCAGCGCGTCGGGCAGGACCTACTATGGCTACACCTTC. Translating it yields CASSASGRTYYGYTF.

The CDR3 here is CASSISGTGAVAEAFF. The CDR3, as DNA: TGTGCCAGTAGTATTTCCGGGACAGGGGCAGTAGCTGAAGCTTTCTTT. This chain links TRBV19 with TRBJ1-1; 10 positions agree with TRBD1. Germline lookup yields CDR1 LNHDA and CDR2 SQIVND (reference sequence). The ends lost 3 bases at V and 6 bases at J; junction bases unmatched: 10. The CDR3 sequence is 16 residues long.

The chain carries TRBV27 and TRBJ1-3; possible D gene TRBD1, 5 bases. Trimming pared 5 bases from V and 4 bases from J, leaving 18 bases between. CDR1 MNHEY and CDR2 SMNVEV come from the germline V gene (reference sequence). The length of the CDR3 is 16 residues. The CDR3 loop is CASSPRPLTVGNTIYF. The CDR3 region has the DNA TGTGCCAGCAGTCCCCGCCCGTTGACAGTCGGAAACACCATATATTTT.

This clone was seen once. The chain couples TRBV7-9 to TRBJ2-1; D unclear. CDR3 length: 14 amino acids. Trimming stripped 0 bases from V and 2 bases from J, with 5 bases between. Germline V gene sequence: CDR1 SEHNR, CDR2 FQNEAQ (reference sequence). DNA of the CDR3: TGTGCCAGCAGCTTAGCCTTGACCTACAATGAGCAGTTCTTC. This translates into CASSLALTYNEQFF.

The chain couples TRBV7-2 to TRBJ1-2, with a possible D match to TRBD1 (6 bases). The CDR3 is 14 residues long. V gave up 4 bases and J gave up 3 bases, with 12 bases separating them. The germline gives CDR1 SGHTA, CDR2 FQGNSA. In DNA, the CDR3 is TGTGCCAGCAGCTCGGGGGGCGATGACTATGGCTACACCTTC. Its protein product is CASSSGGDDYGYTF.

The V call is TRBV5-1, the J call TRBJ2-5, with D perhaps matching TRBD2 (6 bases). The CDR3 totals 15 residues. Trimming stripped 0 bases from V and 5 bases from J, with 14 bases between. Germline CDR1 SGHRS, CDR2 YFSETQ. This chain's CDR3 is CASSLAFMEGETQYF. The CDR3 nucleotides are TGCGCCAGCAGCTTGGCCTTCATGGAGGGCGAGACCCAGTACTTC.

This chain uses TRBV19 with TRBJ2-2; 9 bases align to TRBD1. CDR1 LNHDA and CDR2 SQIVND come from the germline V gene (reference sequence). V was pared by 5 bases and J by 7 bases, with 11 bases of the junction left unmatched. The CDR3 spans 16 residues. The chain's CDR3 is CASSHTGGFKNGELFF. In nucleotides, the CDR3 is TGTGCCAGTAGTCACACAGGGGGCTTCAAGAACGGGGAGCTGTTTTTT.

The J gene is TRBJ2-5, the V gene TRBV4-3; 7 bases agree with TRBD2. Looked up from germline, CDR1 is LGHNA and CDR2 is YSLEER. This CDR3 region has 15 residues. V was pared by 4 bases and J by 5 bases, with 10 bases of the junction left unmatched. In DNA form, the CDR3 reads TGCGCCAGCAGCCCCTCAACTAGCGTTGGTGAGACCCAGTACTTC. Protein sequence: CASSPSTSVGETQYF.

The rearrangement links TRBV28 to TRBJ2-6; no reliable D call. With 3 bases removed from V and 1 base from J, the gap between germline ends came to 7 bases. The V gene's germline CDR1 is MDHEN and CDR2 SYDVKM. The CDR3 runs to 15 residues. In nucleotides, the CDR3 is TGTGCCAGCAGTTTGGCTGGGTCTGGGGCCAACGTCCTGACTTTC. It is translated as CASSLAGSGANVLTF.

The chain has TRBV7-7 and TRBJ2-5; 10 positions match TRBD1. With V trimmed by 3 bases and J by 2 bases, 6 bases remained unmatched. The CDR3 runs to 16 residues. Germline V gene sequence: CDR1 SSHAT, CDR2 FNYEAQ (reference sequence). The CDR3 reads CASSFTGTGVQETQYF. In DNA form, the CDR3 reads TGTGCCAGCAGCTTCACCGGGACAGGGGTACAAGAGACCCAGTACTTC.

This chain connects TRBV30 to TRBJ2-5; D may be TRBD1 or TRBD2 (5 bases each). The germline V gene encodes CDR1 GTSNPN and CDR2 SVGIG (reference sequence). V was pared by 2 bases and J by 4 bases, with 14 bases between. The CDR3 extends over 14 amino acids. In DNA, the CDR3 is TGTGCCTGGAGTCGGGCCCCTGGGGGAGAGACCCAGTACTTC. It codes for CAWSRAPGGETQYF.

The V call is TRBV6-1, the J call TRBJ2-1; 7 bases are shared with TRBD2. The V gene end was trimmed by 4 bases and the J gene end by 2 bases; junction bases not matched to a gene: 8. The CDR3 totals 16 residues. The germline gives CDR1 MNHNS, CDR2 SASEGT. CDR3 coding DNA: TGTGCCAGCAGTGGATTGGGAGGGCTTACCTACAATGAGCAGTTCTTC. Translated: CASSGLGGLTYNEQFF.

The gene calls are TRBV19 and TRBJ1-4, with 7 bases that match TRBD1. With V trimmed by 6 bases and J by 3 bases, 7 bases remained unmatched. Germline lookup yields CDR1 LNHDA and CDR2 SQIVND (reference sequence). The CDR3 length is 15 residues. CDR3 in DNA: TGTGCCAGTAGCAAAGACAGGGATCCTAATGAAAAACTGTTTTTT. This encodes CASSKDRDPNEKLFF. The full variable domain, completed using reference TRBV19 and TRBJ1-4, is DGGITQSPKYLFRKEGQNVTLSCEQNLNHDAMYWYRQDPGQGLRLIYYSQIVNDFQKGDIAEGYSVSREKKESFPLTVTSAQKNPTAFYLCASSKDRDPNEKLFFGSGTQLSVL.

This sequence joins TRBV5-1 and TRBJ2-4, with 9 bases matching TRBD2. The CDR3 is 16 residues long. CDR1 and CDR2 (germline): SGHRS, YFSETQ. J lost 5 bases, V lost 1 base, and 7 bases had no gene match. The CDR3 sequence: CASSLKAGGVENIQYF. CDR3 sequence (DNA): TGCGCCAGCAGCTTGAAAGCGGGGGGTGTTGAAAACATTCAGTACTTC.

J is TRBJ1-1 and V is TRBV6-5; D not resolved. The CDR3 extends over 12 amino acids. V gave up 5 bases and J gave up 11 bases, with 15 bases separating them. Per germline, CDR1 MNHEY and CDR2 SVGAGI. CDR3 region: CASSTLESMAFF. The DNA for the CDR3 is TGTGCCAGCAGTACTTTGGAGAGTATGGCTTTCTTT.

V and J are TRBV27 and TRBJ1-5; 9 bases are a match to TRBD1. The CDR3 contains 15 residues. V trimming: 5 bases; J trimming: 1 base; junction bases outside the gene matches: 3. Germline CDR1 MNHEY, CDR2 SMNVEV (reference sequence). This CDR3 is CASSIQGASNQPQHF. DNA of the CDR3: TGTGCCAGCAGTATACAGGGGGCCAGCAATCAGCCCCAGCATTTT.

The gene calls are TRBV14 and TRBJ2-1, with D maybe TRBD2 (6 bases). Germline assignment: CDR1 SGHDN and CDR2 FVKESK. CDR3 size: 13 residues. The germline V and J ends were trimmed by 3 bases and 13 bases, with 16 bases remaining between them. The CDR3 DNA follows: TGTGCCAGCAGCCAGGCTAGCGCGGTAATCCAGTTCTTC. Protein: CASSQASAVIQFF.

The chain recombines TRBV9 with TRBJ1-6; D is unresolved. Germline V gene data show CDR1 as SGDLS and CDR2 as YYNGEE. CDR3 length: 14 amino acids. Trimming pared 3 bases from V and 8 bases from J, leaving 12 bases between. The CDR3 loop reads CASSASRSDSPLHF. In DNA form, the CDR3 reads TGTGCCAGCAGCGCCTCAAGGTCGGATTCACCCCTCCACTTT.

CDR3 region: CASSQGYMQPQHF. CDR3 in DNA: TGTGCCAGCAGCCAAGGTTATATGCAGCCCCAGCATTTT. This chain joins TRBV4-2 and TRBJ1-5, with unresolved D. Trimming took 1 base from V and 7 from J, leaving 8 bases between them. This CDR3 comprises 13 residues. Germline CDR1 reads LGHNA; CDR2 reads YNFKEQ.

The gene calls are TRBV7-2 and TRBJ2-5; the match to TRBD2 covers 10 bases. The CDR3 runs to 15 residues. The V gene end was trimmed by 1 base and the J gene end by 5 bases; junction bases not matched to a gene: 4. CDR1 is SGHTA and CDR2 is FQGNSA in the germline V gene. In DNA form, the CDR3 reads TGTGCCAGCAGCTTAGTAGGAGCGGGGGGGGAGACCCAGTACTTC. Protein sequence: CASSLVGAGGETQYF.

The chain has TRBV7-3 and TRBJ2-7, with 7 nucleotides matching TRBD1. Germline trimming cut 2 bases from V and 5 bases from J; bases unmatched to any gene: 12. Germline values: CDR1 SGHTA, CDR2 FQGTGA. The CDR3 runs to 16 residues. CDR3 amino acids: CASSLVGQTGAHEQYF. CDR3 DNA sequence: TGTGCCAGCAGCTTAGTCGGGCAAACAGGGGCTCACGAGCAGTACTTC.

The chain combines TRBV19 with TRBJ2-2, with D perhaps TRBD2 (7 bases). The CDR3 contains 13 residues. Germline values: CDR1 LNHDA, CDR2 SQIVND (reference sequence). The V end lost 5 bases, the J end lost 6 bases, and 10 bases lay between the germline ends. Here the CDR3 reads CASSGRGSGELFF. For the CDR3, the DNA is TGTGCCAGTAGTGGGAGGGGGTCCGGGGAGCTGTTTTTT.